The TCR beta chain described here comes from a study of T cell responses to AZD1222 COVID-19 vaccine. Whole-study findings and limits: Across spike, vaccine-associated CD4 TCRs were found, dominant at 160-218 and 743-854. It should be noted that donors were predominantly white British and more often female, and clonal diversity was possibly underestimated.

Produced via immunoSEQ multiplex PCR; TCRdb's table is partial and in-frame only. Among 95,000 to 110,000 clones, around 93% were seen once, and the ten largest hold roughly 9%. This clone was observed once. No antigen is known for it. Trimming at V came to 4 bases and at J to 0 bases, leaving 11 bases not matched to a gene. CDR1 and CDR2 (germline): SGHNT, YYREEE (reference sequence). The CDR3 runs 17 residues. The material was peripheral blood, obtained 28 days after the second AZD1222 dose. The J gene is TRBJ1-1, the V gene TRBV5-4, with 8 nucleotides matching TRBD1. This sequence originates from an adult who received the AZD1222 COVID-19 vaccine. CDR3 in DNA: TGTGCCAGCAGCGAGGGGACAGGTGGAGGTATGAACACTGAAGCTTTCTTT. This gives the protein CASSEGTGGGMNTEAFF.